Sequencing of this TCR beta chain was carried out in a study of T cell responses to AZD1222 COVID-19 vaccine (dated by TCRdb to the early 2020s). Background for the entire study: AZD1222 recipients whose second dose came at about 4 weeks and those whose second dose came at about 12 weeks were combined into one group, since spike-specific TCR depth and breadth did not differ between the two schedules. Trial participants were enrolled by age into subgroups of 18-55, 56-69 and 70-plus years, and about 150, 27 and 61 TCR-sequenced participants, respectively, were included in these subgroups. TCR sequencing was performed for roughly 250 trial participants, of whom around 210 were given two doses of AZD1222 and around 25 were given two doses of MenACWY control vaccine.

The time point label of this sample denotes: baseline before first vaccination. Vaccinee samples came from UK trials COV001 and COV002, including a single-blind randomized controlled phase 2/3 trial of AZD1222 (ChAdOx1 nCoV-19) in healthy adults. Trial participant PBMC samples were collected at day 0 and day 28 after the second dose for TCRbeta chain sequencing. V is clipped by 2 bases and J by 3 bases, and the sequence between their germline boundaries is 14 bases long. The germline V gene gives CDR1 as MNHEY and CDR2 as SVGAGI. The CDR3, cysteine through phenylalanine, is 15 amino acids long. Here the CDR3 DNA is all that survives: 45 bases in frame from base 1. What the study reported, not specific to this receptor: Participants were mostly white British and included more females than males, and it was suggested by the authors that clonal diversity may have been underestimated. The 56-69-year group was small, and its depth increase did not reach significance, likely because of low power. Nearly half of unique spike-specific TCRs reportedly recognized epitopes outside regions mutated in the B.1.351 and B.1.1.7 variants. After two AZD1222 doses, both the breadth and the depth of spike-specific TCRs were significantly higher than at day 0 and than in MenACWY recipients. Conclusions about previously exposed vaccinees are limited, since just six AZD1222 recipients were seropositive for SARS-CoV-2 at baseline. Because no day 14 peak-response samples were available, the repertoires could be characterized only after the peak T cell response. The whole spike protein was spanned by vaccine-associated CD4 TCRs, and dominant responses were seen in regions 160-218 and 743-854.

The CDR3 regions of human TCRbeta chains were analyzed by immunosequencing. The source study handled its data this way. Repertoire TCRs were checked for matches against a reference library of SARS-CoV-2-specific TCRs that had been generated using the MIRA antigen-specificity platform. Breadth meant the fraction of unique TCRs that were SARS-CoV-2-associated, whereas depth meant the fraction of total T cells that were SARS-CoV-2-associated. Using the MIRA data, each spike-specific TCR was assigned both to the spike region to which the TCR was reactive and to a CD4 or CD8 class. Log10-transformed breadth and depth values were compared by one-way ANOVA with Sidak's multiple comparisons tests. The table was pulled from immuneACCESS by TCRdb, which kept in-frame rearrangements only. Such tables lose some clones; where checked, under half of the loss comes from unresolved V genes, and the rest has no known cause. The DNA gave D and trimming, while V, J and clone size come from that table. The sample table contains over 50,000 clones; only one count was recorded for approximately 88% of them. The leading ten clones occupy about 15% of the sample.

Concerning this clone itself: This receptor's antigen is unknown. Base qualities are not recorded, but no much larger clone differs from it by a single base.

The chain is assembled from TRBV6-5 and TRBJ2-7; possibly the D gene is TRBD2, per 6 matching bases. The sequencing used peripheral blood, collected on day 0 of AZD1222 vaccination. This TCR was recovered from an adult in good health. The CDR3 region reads CASSYSTSRDYEQYF. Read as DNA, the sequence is TGTGCCAGCAGTTACAGCACTAGCAGGGACTACGAGCAGTACTTC.